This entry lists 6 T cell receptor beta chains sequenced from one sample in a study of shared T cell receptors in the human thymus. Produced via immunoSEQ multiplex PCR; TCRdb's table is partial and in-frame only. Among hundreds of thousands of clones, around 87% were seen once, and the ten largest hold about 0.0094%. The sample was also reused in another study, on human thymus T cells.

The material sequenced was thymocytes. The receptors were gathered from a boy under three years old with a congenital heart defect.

The CDR3 here is CASSQVLPSSNSPLHF. CDR3 nucleotide sequence: TGCGCCAGCAGCCAAGTTTTACCCAGTTCTAATTCACCCCTCCACTTT. The chain couples TRBV4-1 to TRBJ1-6, with D hard to call. V shed 1 base and J shed 6 bases, with 13 bases lying between them. Germline V gene sequence: CDR1 MGHRA, CDR2 YSYEKL. The CDR3 has 16 amino acids.

This chain's CDR3 is CASSHSGTNEQYF. In DNA form, the CDR3 reads TGCGCCAGCAGCCACTCCGGTACGAACGAGCAGTACTTC. The rearrangement uses TRBV4-3 and TRBJ2-7, with unresolved D. Trimming removed 3 bases at V and 5 bases at J, with 11 bases between. Germline values: CDR1 LGHNA, CDR2 YSLEER. The CDR3 spans 13 residues.

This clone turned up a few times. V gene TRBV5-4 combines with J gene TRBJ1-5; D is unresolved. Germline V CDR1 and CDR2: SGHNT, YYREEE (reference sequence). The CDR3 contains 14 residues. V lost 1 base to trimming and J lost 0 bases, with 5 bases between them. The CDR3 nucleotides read TGTGCCAGCAGCTTGTACGGTAGCAATCAGCCCCAGCATTTT. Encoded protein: CASSLYGSNQPQHF.

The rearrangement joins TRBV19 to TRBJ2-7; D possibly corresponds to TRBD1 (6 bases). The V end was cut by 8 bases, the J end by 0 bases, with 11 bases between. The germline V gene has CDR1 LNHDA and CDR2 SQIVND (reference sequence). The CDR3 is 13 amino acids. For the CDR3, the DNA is TGTGCCAGTCAGGACAGCAGCTCCTACGAGCAGTACTTC. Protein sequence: CASQDSSSYEQYF.

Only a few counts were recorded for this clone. The CDR3 loop is CASSQERGGQGFSYEQYF. CDR3 nucleotides: TGCGCCAGCAGCCAAGAAAGGGGGGGACAGGGGTTTTCCTACGAGCAGTACTTC. The V and J genes are TRBV4-1 and TRBJ2-7; 10 bases align to TRBD1. With 0 bases clipped from V and 1 base from J, the junction kept 9 bases outside the gene matches. The CDR3 contains 18 residues. From germline, CDR1 is MGHRA and CDR2 YSYEKL.

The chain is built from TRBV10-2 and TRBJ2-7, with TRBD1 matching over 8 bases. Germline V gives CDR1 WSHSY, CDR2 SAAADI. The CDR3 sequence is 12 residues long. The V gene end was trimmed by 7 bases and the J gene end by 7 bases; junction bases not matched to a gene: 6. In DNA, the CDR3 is TGCGCCAGCACAGGGACAGGTCTGGAGCAGTACTTC. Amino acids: CASTGTGLEQYF.